This TCR beta chain comes out of a study of cytomegalovirus exposure and HLA in healthy donors. Study conclusions and caveats: Analyses of presence/absence relied on an assumption of roughly uniform sequencing depth across donors. The classifier reportedly diagnosed cytomegalovirus status with high sensitivity and specificity. By HLA locus, TCR association rates varied in a later analysis, with DRB1 showing the most and HLA-C the fewest.

Likely unrecorded immune exposures existed in these nominally healthy donors. The primer mix had 60 Vbeta and 13 Jbeta primers. Profiled with immunoSEQ multiplex PCR; TCRdb holds only in-frame clones, not every one. The sample includes 75,000 to 80,000 clones, more than 60% of them seen just once. A word on this clone: Its antigen is not known.

The specimen was PBMCs. The TCR originated in a man aged 40-49 years in good health and CMV-seronegative.

This CDR3 reads CASSGSGEAGELFF. The CDR3 bases are TGTGCCAGCAGTGGATCGGGGGAGGCCGGGGAGCTGTTTTTT. The chain is built from TRBV25-1 and TRBJ2-2, with D possibly matching TRBD2 (6 bases). V gave up 4 bases and J gave up 6 bases, with 12 bases separating them. The CDR3 has 14 residues. Germline V gives CDR1 MGHDK, CDR2 SYGVNS.